This T cell receptor beta chain was profiled in a study of cytomegalovirus exposure and HLA in healthy donors. Study results and caveats: Follow-up analysis later connected one missense variant in DCLRE1C with trimming of TCR beta V- and J-genes. More clonal expansion characterized HLA-associated TCR beta chains than equally common others in a later analysis.

Primers: 60 Vbeta forward and 13 Jbeta reverse. The method was immunoSEQ multiplex PCR; TCRdb's version includes in-frame clones alone and lacks a portion of them. Of 95,000 to 150,000 clones detected, over 60% appear once; the ten largest clones hold roughly 3.1%. All the people who gave samples were healthy bone marrow donors. Sampled while nominally healthy, donors likely had unrecorded immune exposures. V shed 4 bases and J shed 5 bases, with 19 bases lying between them. CDR1 is SGHNT, CDR2 YYREEE, per germline (reference sequence). CDR3 length equals 16 residues. On this clone itself: Its antigen remains unidentified.

The sequence came from a man aged 25-45 years in good health and CMV-seronegative. The specimen sequenced was PBMCs. The V call is TRBV5-4, the J call TRBJ2-4; D is perhaps TRBD1 (6 bases). The CDR3 spells CASSQQGRPNENIQYF. CDR3 in DNA: TGTGCCAGCAGCCAACAGGGTCGACCTAACGAAAACATTCAGTACTTC.